One sample yielded the 22 T cell receptor beta chains listed below, sequenced in a study of blood T cell repertoires in COVID-19 (dated by TCRdb to 2020 to 2022). Library construction relied on the immunoSEQ multiplex PCR assay. TCRdb stores this immuneACCESS table with in-frame sequences only. Part of the clones is absent; in the studies checked, under half of the shortfall reflects unresolved V genes, and no reason is known for the rest. This sample is represented by 25,000 to 30,000 clones; around 87% of them were singletons. Of the sample, 11% falls within the top ten clones. The sequenced material came from peripheral blood. The receptors stem from a man aged 70 or older with acute or convalescent COVID-19.

This sequence joins TRBV11-2 and TRBJ2-7; D may be TRBD2 (5 bases). V was trimmed by 0 bases and J by 2 bases, leaving 11 bases between them. Germline V gives CDR1 SGHAT, CDR2 FQNNGV. CDR3 length equals 15 residues. The CDR3 bases are TGTGCCAGCAGCTTAGATAAACTAGAGACCTACGAGCAGTACTTC. Translated, it gives CASSLDKLETYEQYF.

The chain carries TRBV28 and TRBJ2-6; perhaps TRBD1 as D (5 bases). Germline lookup yields CDR1 MDHEN and CDR2 SYDVKM. Trimming pared 8 bases from V and 0 bases from J, leaving 14 bases between. The CDR3 runs to 16 residues. CDR3 in amino acids: CASGLDTYSGANVLTF. For the CDR3, the DNA is TGTGCCAGCGGCCTGGACACCTACTCTGGGGCCAACGTCCTGACTTTC.

The chain links TRBV27 to TRBJ1-1; tentative D call: TRBD1 (5 bases). The ends were cut back, 5 bases at V and 2 bases at J, with 15 bases in the middle. The CDR3 consists of 15 residues. The germline V gene has CDR1 MNHEY and CDR2 SMNVEV (reference sequence). The CDR3 is CASSPRGRINTEAFF. CDR3 nucleotides: TGTGCCAGCAGTCCTCGGGGGAGAATCAACACTGAAGCTTTCTTT.

The rearrangement joins TRBV7-8 to TRBJ2-2; the match to TRBD1 covers 7 bases. V lost 5 bases and J lost 1; bases outside the gene matches: 7. This CDR3 comprises 16 residues. From germline, CDR1 is SGHVS and CDR2 FQNEAQ. The CDR3 DNA is TGTGCCAGCAGCCGCCCCCGGGACAGGAACACCGGGGAGCTGTTTTTT. This encodes CASSRPRDRNTGELFF.

V is TRBV10-3 and J is TRBJ2-2; 7 bases match TRBD1. The CDR3 contains 17 residues. V was clipped by 2 bases and J by 2 bases; unmatched bases: 8. Germline-derived CDR1 and CDR2 are ENHRY and SYGVKD. The CDR3 DNA reads as TGTGCCATCAGTGAGCTGACGGACAGGAGAAACACCGGGGAGCTGTTTTTT. Translation gives CAISELTDRRNTGELFF.

The chain recombines TRBV6-5 with TRBJ1-2; 10 bases map to TRBD1. There are 13 residues in the CDR3. CDR1 is MNHEY and CDR2 is SVGAGI in the germline V gene. With 10 bases clipped from V and 8 bases from J, the junction kept 10 bases outside the gene matches. CDR3 nucleotides: TGTGCCACTCGACAGGGGGCTATGATAGGCTACACCTTC. Amino acid sequence: CATRQGAMIGYTF.

The chain has TRBV7-8 and TRBJ2-3; TRBD2 might be the D (6 bases). Germline CDR1 is SGHVS and CDR2 is FQNEAQ. The CDR3 consists of 16 residues. Trimming stripped 2 bases from V and 1 base from J, with 13 bases between. The CDR3 reads CASSLFRGEGTDTQYF. The CDR3 DNA reads TGTGCCAGCAGCTTATTCCGAGGGGAGGGCACAGATACGCAGTATTTT.

This chain uses TRBV7-3 with TRBJ2-5; 8 positions match TRBD1. The CDR3 runs 15 residues. The germline CDR1 and CDR2 sequences are SGHTA and FQGTGA. Trimming cost V 5 bases and J 6 bases; bases outside gene matches: 11. CDR3 loop: CASSRDRGSGQTQYF. As DNA, the CDR3 is TGTGCCAGCAGCCGTGACAGGGGAAGTGGTCAGACCCAGTACTTC.

The chain uses TRBV5-1 and TRBJ1-2, with D possibly TRBD1 on 5 matching bases. CDR3 length: 15 residues. Germline V gene sequence: CDR1 SGHRS, CDR2 YFSETQ. V was shortened by 0 bases and J by 5 bases, with 14 bases between the two germline ends. The CDR3, as DNA: TGCGCCAGCAGCTTGGTTAGCGGGGACCTTTATGGCTACACCTTC. It yields the protein CASSLVSGDLYGYTF.

CDR3 sequence: CASRTSDAGELFF. CDR3 sequence (DNA): TGCGCCAGCCGGACAAGCGACGCCGGGGAGCTGTTTTTT. The J gene is TRBJ2-2, the V gene TRBV10-1; a possible D gene is TRBD1 (5 bases). Trimming took off 8 bases at V and 6 bases at J, with 13 bases between the two ends. Germline CDR1 reads WNHNN; CDR2 reads SYGVQD (reference sequence). The CDR3 spans 13 residues.

This CDR3 is CASSQETSGRPNEQFF. CDR3 nucleotides: TGCGCCAGCAGCCAGGAGACTAGCGGGAGGCCCAATGAGCAGTTCTTC. The V and J genes are TRBV4-1 and TRBJ2-1; 13 positions match TRBD2. Germline values: CDR1 MGHRA, CDR2 YSYEKL. CDR3 length equals 16 residues. V shed 3 bases and J 6 bases; nucleotides not matched to a gene: 5.

The CDR3 sequence is CASSPGVQGDQEYF. The CDR3 DNA reads as TGCGCCAGCAGCCCGGGGGTGCAGGGGGATCAAGAGTACTTC. The chain employs TRBV5-1 and TRBJ2-7; the D gene is possibly TRBD1 (7 bases). V lost 4 bases and J lost 11, with 22 bases in between. The CDR3 runs to 14 residues. CDR1 is SGHRS, CDR2 YFSETQ, per germline.

The chain is built from TRBV19 and TRBJ2-2; D possibly corresponds to TRBD2 (6 bases). Looked up from germline, CDR1 is LNHDA and CDR2 is SQIVND (reference sequence). V dropped 7 bases and J dropped 6 bases, with 21 bases sitting between them. This CDR3 spans 16 amino acids. The DNA for the CDR3 is TGTGCCAGTACCACAAGTGGGAGGCCCTCCGCCGGGGAGCTGTTTTTT. Amino acid sequence: CASTTSGRPSAGELFF.

This clone occurred once. The rearrangement joins TRBV15 to TRBJ2-7; 7 bases fit TRBD1. V lost 0 bases to trimming and J lost 2 bases; unmatched junction nucleotides: 4. Looked up from germline, CDR1 is LNHNV and CDR2 is YYDKDF (reference sequence). CDR3 length: 15 residues. The CDR3 spells CATSREKTGPYEQYF. CDR3 DNA sequence: TGTGCCACCAGCAGAGAAAAGACAGGGCCCTACGAGCAGTACTTC.

The rearrangement uses TRBV20-1 and TRBJ1-2, with D possibly being TRBD1 (5 bases). The CDR3 sequence is 13 residues long. The V gene's germline CDR1 is DFQATT and CDR2 SNEGSKA (reference sequence). Trimming stripped 3 bases from V and 4 bases from J, with 12 bases between. CDR3 region: CSASQGSPYGYTF. CDR3 DNA: TGCAGTGCTAGTCAGGGAAGCCCCTATGGCTACACCTTC.

The J gene is TRBJ2-1, the V gene TRBV10-3; no reliable D call. Germline CDR1 and CDR2: ENHRY and SYGVKD. Trimming pared 2 bases from V and 6 bases from J, leaving 5 bases between. The CDR3 totals 12 residues. The CDR3: CAISENSNEQFF. The CDR3 nucleotides read TGTGCCATCAGTGAGAATAGCAATGAGCAGTTCTTC.

This sequence joins TRBV11-2 and TRBJ1-4, with 7 positions matching TRBD1. V trimming: 5 bases; J trimming: 5 bases; junction bases outside the gene matches: 2. Germline V gene sequence: CDR1 SGHAT, CDR2 FQNNGV. The CDR3 is 13 amino acids. The CDR3 DNA reads TGTGCCAGCAGCCGGGGACAGAATGAAAAACTGTTTTTT. This gives the protein CASSRGQNEKLFF. The whole variable domain, filled in from reference TRBV11-2 and TRBJ1-4, reads EAGVAQSPRYKIIEKRQSVAFWCNPISGHATLYWYQQILGQGPKLLIQFQNNGVVDDSQLPKDRFSAERLKGVDSTLKIQPAKLEDSAVYLCASSRGQNEKLFFGSGTQLSVL.

The V gene is TRBV6-2 or TRBV6-3, the J gene TRBJ2-1, with 11 bases matching TRBD2. The junction had 11 bases not matched to a gene; V was cut back by 4 bases and J by 3 bases. This CDR3 region has 18 residues. The germline CDR1 and CDR2 sequences are MNHEY and SVGEGT. Written as DNA, the CDR3 is TGTGCCAGCAGTTCCTCGACTAGCGGGGACCCCCTCTACAATGAGCAGTTCTTC. Translated: CASSSSTSGDPLYNEQFF.

The rearrangement joins TRBV4-2 to TRBJ2-7; possible D gene TRBD2, 6 bases. CDR1 LGHNA and CDR2 YNFKEQ come from the germline V gene. Deletions cut 0 bases from V and 8 bases from J, with 14 bases between. The length of the CDR3 is 14 residues. This CDR3 is CASSQDPGGDQQYF. In nucleotides, the CDR3 is TGTGCCAGCAGCCAAGATCCGGGCGGGGACCAGCAGTACTTC.

This chain joins TRBV19 and TRBJ1-2; a weak D match, TRBD1 (5 bases). Germline V gives CDR1 LNHDA, CDR2 SQIVND (reference sequence). V lost 4 bases and J lost 4, with 16 bases in between. The CDR3 spans 15 residues. Here the CDR3 DNA reads TGTGCCAGTAGTAATGGACGCGGGACTATCTATGGCTACACCTTC. Its translation is CASSNGRGTIYGYTF. Variable domain in full (rest from reference TRBV19 and TRBJ1-2): DGGITQSPKYLFRKEGQNVTLSCEQNLNHDAMYWYRQDPGQGLRLIYYSQIVNDFQKGDIAEGYSVSREKKESFPLTVTSAQKNPTAFYLCASSNGRGTIYGYTFGSGTRLTVV.

The DNA for the CDR3 is TGCAGCGTTCAGGGGGTGAACACTGAAGCTTTCTTT. Its translation is CSVQGVNTEAFF. This chain joins TRBV29-1 and TRBJ1-1; 7 bases are a match to TRBD1. The V gene's germline CDR1 is SQVTM and CDR2 ANQGSEA. J was trimmed by 0 bases and V by 5 bases; bases with no gene match: 0. The CDR3 extends over 12 amino acids.

V is TRBV18 and J is TRBJ2-7, with D uncertain. The CDR3 sequence is 10 residues long. Germline lookup yields CDR1 KGHSH and CDR2 LQKENI. With 11 bases removed from V and 0 bases from J, the gap between germline ends came to 5 bases. The CDR3 loop reads CALYSYEQYF. Here the CDR3 DNA reads TGTGCCCTTTACTCCTACGAGCAGTACTTC.